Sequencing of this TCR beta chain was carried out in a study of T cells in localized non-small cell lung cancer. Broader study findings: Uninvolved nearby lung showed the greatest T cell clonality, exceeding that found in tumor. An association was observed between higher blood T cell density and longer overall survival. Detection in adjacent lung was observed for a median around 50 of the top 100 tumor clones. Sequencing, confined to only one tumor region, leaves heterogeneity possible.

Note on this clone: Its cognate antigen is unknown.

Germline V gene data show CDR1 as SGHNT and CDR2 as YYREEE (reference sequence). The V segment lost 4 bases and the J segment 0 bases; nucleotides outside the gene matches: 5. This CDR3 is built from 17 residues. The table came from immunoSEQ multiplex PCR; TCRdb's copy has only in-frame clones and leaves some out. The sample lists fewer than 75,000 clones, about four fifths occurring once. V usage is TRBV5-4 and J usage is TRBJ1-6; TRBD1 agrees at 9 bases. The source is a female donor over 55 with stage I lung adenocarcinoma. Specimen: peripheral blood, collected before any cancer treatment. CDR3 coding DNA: TGTGCCAGCAGCCGAGGGGGACAGGGCTCCTATAATTCACCCCTCCACTTT. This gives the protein CASSRGGQGSYNSPLHF.